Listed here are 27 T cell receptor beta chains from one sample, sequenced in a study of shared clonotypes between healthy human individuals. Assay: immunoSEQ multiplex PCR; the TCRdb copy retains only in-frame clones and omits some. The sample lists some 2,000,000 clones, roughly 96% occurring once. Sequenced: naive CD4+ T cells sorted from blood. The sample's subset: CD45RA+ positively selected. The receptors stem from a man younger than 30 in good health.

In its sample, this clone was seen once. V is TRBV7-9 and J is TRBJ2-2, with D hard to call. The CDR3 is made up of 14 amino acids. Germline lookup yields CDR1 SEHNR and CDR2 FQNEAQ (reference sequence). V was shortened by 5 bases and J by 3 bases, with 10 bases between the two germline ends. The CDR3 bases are TGTGCCAGCAGCCCAGACCCTCACACCGGGGAGCTGTTTTTT. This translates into CASSPDPHTGELFF. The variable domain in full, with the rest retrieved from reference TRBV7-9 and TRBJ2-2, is DTGVSQNPRHKITKRGQNVTFRCDPISEHNRLYWYRQTLGQGPEFLTYFQNEAQLEKSRLLSDRFSAERPKGSFSTLEIQRTEQGDSAMYLCASSPDPHTGELFFGEGSRLTVL.

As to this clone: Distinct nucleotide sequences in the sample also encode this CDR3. In DNA form, the CDR3 reads TGTGCCAGCAGCTGGGGTAATCAGCCCCAGCATTTT. This translates into CASSWGNQPQHF. The chain employs TRBV5-8 and TRBJ1-5; D is unclear. Per the germline V gene, CDR1 is SGHTS and CDR2 is YDEGEE. The CDR3 length is 12 residues. Trimming stripped 3 bases from V and 4 bases from J, with 5 bases between.

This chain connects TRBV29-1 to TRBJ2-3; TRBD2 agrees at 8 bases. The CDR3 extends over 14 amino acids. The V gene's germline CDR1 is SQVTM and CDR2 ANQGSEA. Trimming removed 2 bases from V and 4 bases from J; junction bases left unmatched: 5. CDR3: CSVEPPGRADTQYF. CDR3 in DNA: TGCAGCGTTGAACCCCCCGGGAGGGCAGATACGCAGTATTTT.

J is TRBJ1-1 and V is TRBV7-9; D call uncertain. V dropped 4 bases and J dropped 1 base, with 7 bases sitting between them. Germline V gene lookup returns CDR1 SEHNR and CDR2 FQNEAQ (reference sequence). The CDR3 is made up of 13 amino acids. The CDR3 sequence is CASSSAPNTEAFF. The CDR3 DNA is TGTGCCAGCAGCTCTGCACCGAACACTGAAGCTTTCTTT.

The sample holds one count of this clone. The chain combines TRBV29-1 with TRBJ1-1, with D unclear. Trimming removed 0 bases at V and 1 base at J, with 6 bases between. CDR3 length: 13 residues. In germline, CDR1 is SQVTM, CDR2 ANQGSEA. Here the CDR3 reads CSVEDFGNTEAFF. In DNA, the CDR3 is TGCAGCGTTGAAGATTTTGGGAACACTGAAGCTTTCTTT.

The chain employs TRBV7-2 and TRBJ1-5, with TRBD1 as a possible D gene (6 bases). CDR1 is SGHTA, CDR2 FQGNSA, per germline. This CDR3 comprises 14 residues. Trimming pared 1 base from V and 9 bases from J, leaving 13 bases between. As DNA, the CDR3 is TGTGCCAGCAGCTTAGATACGGGGGCGGCGCCCCAGCATTTT. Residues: CASSLDTGAAPQHF. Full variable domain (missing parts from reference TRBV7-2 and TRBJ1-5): GAGVSQSPSNKVTEKGKDVELRCDPISGHTALYWYRQSLGQGLEFLIYFQGNSAPDKSGLPSDRFSAERTGGSVSTLTIQRTQQEDSAVYLCASSLDTGAAPQHFGDGTRLSIL.

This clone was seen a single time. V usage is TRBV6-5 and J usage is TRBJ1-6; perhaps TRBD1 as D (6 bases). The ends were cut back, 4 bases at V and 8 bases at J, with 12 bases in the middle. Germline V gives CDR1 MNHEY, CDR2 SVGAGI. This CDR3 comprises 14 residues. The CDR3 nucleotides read TGTGCCAGCAGTTCAGGGGTTGGGTATTCACCCCTCCACTTT. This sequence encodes CASSSGVGYSPLHF.

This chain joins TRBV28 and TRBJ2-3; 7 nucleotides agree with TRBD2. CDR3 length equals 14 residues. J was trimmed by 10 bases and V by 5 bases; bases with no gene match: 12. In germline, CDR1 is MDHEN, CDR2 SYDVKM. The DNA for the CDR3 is TGTGCCAGCAGTATCTCGGGGGGTTCGGATGCGCAGTATTTT. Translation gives CASSISGGSDAQYF. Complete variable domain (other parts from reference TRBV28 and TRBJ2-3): DVKVTQSSRYLVKRTGEKVFLECVQDMDHENMFWYRQDPGLGLRLIYFSYDVKMKEKGDIPEGYSVSREKKERFSLILESASTNQTSMYLCASSISGGSDAQYFGPGTRLTVL.

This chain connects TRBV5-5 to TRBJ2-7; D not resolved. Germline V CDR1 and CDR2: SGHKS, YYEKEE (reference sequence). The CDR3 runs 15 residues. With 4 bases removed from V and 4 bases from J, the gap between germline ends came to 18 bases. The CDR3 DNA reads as TGTGCCAGCAGCGAGACATTTACCGCCTTTTACGAGCAGTACTTC. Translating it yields CASSETFTAFYEQYF.

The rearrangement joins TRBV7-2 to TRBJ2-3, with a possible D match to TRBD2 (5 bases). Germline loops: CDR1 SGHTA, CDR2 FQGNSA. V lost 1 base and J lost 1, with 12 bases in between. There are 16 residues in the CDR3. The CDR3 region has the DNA TGTGCCAGCAGCTTAGTCGGAACCGGGGGCACAGATACGCAGTATTTT. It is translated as CASSLVGTGGTDTQYF. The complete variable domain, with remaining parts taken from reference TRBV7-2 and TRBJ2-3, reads GAGVSQSPSNKVTEKGKDVELRCDPISGHTALYWYRQSLGQGLEFLIYFQGNSAPDKSGLPSDRFSAERTGGSVSTLTIQRTQQEDSAVYLCASSLVGTGGTDTQYFGPGTRLTVL.

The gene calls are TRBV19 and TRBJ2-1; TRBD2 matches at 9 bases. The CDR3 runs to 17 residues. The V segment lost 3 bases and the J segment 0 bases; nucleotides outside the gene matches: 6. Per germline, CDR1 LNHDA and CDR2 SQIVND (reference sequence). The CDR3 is CASSIGAGGASYNEQFF. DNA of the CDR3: TGTGCCAGTAGTATCGGAGCGGGGGGTGCCTCCTACAATGAGCAGTTCTTC.

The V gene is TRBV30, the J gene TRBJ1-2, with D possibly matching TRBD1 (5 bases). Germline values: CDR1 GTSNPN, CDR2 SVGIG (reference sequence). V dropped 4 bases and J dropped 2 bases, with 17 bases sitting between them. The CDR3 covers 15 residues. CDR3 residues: CAWTGGMVANYGYTF. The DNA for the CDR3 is TGTGCCTGGACGGGGGGAATGGTAGCCAACTATGGCTACACCTTC.

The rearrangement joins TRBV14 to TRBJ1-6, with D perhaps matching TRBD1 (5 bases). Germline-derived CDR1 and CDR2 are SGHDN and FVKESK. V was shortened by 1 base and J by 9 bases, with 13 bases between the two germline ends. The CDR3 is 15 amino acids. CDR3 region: CASSQAAGWSSPLHF. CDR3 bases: TGTGCCAGCAGCCAAGCGGCAGGGTGGTCTTCACCCCTCCACTTT.

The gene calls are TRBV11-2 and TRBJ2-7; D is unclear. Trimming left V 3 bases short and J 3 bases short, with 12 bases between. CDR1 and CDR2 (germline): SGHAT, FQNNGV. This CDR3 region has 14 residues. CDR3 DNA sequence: TGTGCCAGCAGCTTGGACGGAAAAGACTACGAGCAGTACTTC. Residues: CASSLDGKDYEQYF.

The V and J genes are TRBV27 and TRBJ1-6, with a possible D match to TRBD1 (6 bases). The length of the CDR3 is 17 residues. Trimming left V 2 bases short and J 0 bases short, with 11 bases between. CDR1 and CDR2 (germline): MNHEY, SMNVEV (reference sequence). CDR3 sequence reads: CASSLRGQSSYNSPLHF. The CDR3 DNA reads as TGTGCCAGCAGTTTACGGGGACAAAGCTCCTATAATTCACCCCTCCACTTT.

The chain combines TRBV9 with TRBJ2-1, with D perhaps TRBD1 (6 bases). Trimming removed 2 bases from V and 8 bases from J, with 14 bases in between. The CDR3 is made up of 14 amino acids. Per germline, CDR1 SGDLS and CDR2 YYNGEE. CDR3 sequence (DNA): TGTGCCAGCAGCGTCGATCCAGGGGTCCATGAGCAGTTCTTC. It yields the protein CASSVDPGVHEQFF.

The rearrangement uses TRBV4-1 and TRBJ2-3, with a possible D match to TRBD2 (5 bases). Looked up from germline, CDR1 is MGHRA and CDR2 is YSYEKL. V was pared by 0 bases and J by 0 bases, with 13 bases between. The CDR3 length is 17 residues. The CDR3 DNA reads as TGCGCCAGCAGCCAAGATCGTAGCGCTACTAGCACAGATACGCAGTATTTT. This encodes CASSQDRSATSTDTQYF.

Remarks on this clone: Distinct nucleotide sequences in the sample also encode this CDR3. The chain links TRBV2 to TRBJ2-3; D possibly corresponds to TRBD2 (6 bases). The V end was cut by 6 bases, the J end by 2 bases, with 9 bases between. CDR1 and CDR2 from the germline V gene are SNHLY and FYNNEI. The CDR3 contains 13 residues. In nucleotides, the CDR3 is TGTGCCAGCAGGAGGGACTCCACAGATACGCAGTATTTT. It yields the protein CASRRDSTDTQYF.

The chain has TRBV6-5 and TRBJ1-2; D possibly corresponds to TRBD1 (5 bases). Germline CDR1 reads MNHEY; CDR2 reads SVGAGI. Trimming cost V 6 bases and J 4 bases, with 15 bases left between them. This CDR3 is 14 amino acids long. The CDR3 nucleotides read TGTGCCAGCAGCGATACGGGGCGAGCCTATGGCTACACCTTC. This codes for CASSDTGRAYGYTF.

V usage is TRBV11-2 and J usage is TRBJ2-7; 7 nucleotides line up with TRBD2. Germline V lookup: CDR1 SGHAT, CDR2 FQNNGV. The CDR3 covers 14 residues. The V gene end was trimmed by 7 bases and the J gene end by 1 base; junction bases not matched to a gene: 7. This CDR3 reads CASKYSGLSYEQYF. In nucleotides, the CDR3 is TGTGCCAGCAAATATAGCGGGTTATCCTACGAGCAGTACTTC.

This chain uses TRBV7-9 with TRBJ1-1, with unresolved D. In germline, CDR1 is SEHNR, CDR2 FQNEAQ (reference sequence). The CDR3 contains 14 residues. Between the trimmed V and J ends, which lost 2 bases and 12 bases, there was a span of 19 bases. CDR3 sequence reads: CASSLPDKARFSFF. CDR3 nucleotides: TGTGCCAGCAGCTTACCCGACAAGGCCCGGTTCTCTTTCTTT.

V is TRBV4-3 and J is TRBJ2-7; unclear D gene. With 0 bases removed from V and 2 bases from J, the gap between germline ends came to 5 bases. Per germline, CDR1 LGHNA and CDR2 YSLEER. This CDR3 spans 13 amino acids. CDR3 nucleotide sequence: TGCGCCAGCAGCCAAGAGCATACCTACGAGCAGTACTTC. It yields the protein CASSQEHTYEQYF.

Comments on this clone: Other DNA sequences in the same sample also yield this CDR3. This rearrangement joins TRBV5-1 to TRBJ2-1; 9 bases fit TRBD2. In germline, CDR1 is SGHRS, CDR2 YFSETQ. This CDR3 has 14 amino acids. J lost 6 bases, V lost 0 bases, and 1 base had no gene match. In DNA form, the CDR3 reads TGCGCCAGCAGCTTGGTACTAGCGGGCAATGAGCAGTTCTTC. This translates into CASSLVLAGNEQFF. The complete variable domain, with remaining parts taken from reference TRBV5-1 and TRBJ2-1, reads KAGVTQTPRYLIKTRGQQVTLSCSPISGHRSVSWYQQTPGQGLQFLFEYFSETQRNKGNFPGRFSGRQFSNSRSEMNVSTLELGDSALYLCASSLVLAGNEQFFGPGTRLTVL.

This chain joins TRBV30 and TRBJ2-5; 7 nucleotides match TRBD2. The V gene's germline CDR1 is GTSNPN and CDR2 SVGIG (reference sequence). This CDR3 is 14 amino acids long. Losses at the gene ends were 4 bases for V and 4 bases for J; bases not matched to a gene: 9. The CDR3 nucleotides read TGTGCCTGGAATCCCGCTGGGGGGGTAGAGACCCAGTACTTC. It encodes CAWNPAGGVETQYF.

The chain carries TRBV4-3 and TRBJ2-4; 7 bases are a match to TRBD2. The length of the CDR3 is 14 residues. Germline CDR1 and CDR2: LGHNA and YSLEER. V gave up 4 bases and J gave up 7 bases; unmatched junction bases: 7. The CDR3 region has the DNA TGCGCCAGCAGCCCGGAGACTAGCAGGAACATTCAGTACTTC. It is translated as CASSPETSRNIQYF.

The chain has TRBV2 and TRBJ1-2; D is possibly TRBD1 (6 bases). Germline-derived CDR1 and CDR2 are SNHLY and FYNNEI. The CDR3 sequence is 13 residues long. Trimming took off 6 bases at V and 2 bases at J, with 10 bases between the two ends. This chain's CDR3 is CASRDTGNYGYTF. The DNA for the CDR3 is TGTGCCAGCAGAGACACAGGGAACTATGGCTACACCTTC.

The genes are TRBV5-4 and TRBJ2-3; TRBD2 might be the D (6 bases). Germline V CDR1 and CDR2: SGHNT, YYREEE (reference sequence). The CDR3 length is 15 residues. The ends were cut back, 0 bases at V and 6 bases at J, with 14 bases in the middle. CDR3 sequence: CASSLVNPSGDTQYF. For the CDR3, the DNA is TGTGCCAGCAGCTTGGTCAACCCCAGCGGGGATACGCAGTATTTT.